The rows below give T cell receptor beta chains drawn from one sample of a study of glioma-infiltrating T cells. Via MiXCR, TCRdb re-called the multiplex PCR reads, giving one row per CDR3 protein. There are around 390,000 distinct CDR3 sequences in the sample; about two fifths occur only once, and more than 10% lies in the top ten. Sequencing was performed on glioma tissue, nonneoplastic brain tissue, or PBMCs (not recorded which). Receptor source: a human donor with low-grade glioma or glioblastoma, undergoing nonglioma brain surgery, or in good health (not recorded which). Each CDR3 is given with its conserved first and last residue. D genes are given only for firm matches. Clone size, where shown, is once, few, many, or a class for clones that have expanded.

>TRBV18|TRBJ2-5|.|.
TGTGCCAGCTCACTCCCTAACACGAGGCGAGAGACCCAGTACTTC
CASSLPNTRRETQYF
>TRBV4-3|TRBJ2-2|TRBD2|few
TGCGCCAGCAGCCAGGGACTAGCGGGAGTGAACACCGGGGAGCTGTTTTTT
CASSQGLAGVNTGELFF
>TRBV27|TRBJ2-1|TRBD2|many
TGTGCCAGCAACTTAAGGACTAGTGGTGACAATGAGCAGTTCTTC
CASNLRTSGDNEQFF
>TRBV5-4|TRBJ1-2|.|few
TGTGCCAGCAGCTTGGGTGGCAGCTATAACTATGGCTACACCTTC
CASSLGGSYNYGYTF
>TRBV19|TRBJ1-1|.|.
TGTGCCAGTAGTACAAAGGGGGACGCTGAAGCTTTCTTT
CASSTKGDAEAFF
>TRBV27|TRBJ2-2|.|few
TGTGCCAGCAGTTTACGGCCGAACACCGGGGAGCTGTTTTTT
CASSLRPNTGELFF
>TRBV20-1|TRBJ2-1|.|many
TGCAGTGCTAGATCGGAGGGCAATGAGCAGTTCTTC
CSARSEGNEQFF
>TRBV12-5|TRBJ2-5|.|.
TGTGCTAGTGGTTTGGACACCTTAACCCAGTACTTC
CASGLDTLTQYF
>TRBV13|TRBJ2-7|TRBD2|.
TGTGCCAGCAGCCCCCCGACTAGCGGGAGGTACGAGCAGTACTTC
CASSPPTSGRYEQYF
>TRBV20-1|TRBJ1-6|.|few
TGCAGTGCCCTCCTAGATCGGATCAGCTCCTATAATTCACCCCTCCACTTT
CSALLDRISSYNSPLHF
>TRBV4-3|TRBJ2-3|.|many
TGCGCCAGCAGCCAAGAACGCCAAACAGATACGCAGTATTTT
CASSQERQTDTQYF
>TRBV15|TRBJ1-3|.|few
TGTGCCACCAGCAGGATCCAGATGTACTCTGGAGACACCATATATTTT
CATSRIQMYSGDTIYF
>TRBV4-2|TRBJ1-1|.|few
TGTGCCAGCAGCCAAGTAGAACGGCCGAACACTGAAGCTTTCTTT
CASSQVERPNTEAFF
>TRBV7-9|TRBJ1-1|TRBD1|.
TGTGCCAGCAGCTTATCCCCGACAGGGGGCGTAACTGAAGCTTTCTTT
CASSLSPTGGVTEAFF
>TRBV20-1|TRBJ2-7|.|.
TGCAGTGCTAGAGAGATAGCGGCCGGCTACGAGCAGTACTTC
CSAREIAAGYEQYF
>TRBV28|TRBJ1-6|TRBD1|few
TGTGCCAGCAGTCTTGGACAGGGTTACTCACCCCTCCACTTT
CASSLGQGYSPLHF
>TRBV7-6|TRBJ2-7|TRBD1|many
TGTGCCAGCAGCCTACTGGGGACAGACTACGAGCAGTACTTC
CASSLLGTDYEQYF
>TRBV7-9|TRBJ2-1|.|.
TGTGCCAGCAGCTTCCGAGGGAGCAATGAGCAGTTCTTC
CASSFRGSNEQFF
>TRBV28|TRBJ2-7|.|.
TGTGCCAGCAGTCGAAGAATTAACTACGAGCAGTACTTC
CASSRRINYEQYF
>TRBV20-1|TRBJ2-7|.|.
TGCAGTGCTAAGGGCCTTTTGTCGGACGAGCAGTACTTC
CSAKGLLSDEQYF
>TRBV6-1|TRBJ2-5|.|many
TGTGCCAGCAGTGAAGGCACGGGACCGCAAGAGACCCAGTACTTC
CASSEGTGPQETQYF
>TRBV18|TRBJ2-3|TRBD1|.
TGTGCCAGCTCACCTACCGGGAACAGGGGGGCCGATACGCAGTATTTT
CASSPTGNRGADTQYF
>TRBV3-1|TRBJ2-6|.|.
TGTGCCAGCAGCCAAGACGGGACCGGGGCCAACGTCCTGACTTTC
CASSQDGTGANVLTF
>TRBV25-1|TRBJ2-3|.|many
TGTGCCAGCAGTGACCCTAGAGACACAGATACGCAGTATTTT
CASSDPRDTDTQYF
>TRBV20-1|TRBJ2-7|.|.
TGCAGTGCCCGTCAACAGGGCCGGGCGAGGGAGCAGTACTTC
CSARQQGRAREQYF
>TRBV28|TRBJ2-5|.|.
TGTGCCAGCAGTTTTCGGACAGGGAGGGGGCGAGAGACCCAGTACTTC
CASSFRTGRGRETQYF
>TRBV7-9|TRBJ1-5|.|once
TGTGCCAGCTCCGAGGGGGGGGACAATCAGCCCCAGCATTTT
CASSEGGDNQPQHF
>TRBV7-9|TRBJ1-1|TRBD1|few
TGTGCCAGCAGCTTTAGGGGACAGGCCATGAACACTGAAGCTTTCTTT
CASSFRGQAMNTEAFF
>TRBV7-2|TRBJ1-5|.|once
TGTGCCAGCAGTGTTGAGGGTAGACAGCCCCAGCATTTT
CASSVEGRQPQHF